The 21 T cell receptor beta chains below were found in one sample sequenced in a study of CD8 T cells in ankylosing spondylitis. TCRdb itself ran the 5' RACE reads through MiXCR, one entry per CDR3 protein. The table shows around 7,000 distinct CDR3 sequences, with around 2.8% occurring only once. Sequenced input: blood, either unsorted or a sorted T cell fraction (not recorded which). The source is a female donor with ankylosing spondylitis or in good health (not recorded which).

At least ten counts were recorded for this clonotype. The rearrangement uses TRBV9 and TRBJ1-2, with 11 bases fitting TRBD1. The germline V gene encodes CDR1 SGDLS and CDR2 YYNGEE. The junction had 5 bases not matched to a gene; V was cut back by 4 bases and J by 3 bases. This CDR3 has 15 residues. CDR3 in amino acids: CASSTGTGGDYGYTF. CDR3 DNA sequence: TGTGCCAGCAGCACCGGGACAGGGGGAGACTATGGCTACACCTTC. The variable domain in full, with the rest retrieved from reference TRBV9 and TRBJ1-2, is DSGVTQTPKHLITATGQRVTLRCSPRSGDLSVYWYQQSLDQGLQFLIQYYNGEERAKGNILERFSAQQFPDLHSELNLSSLELGDSALYFCASSTGTGGDYGYTFGSGTRLTVV.

This clonotype has ten or more counts. The V call is TRBV9, the J call TRBJ2-3, with D hard to call. Germline V gives CDR1 SGDLS, CDR2 YYNGEE. V was shortened by 0 bases and J by 4 bases, with 3 bases between the two germline ends. CDR3 length equals 12 residues. In nucleotides, the CDR3 is TGTGCCAGCAGCGTAGAGCCAGATACGCAGTATTTT. This sequence encodes CASSVEPDTQYF.

This clonotype was seen many times. This chain connects TRBV9 to TRBJ1-2; TRBD1 might be the D (5 bases). The V end lost 3 bases, the J end lost 4 bases, and 22 bases lay between the germline ends. Germline CDR1 is SGDLS and CDR2 is YYNGEE. The CDR3 contains 17 residues. The DNA for the CDR3 is TGTGCCAGCAGCGAAGGGACCGAAGTACCAATTCTCTATGGCTACACCTTC. It codes for CASSEGTEVPILYGYTF.

This clonotype was detected ten times or more. CDR3 region: CASSGGQGALLTQYF. The DNA for the CDR3 is TGTGCCAGCAGCGGGGGACAGGGGGCTCTTCTGACCCAGTACTTC. The rearrangement links TRBV9 to TRBJ2-5; 12 bases match TRBD1. The germline V gene has CDR1 SGDLS and CDR2 YYNGEE. V was pared by 3 bases and J by 7 bases, with 7 bases of the junction left unmatched. There are 15 residues in the CDR3.

This clonotype was detected many times. The chain links TRBV9 to TRBJ2-6, with TRBD2 matching over 8 bases. The CDR3 has 16 amino acids. After removal of 3 bases from V and 3 bases from J, the junction contained 5 bases not matched to a gene. The germline CDR1 and CDR2 sequences are SGDLS and YYNGEE. The CDR3: CASSGQTSGGANVLTF. The CDR3 region has the DNA TGTGCCAGCAGCGGACAAACTAGCGGTGGGGCCAACGTCCTGACTTTC.

By sample fraction, this clonotype is medium-sized. The J gene is TRBJ2-7, the V gene TRBV9; the match to TRBD1 covers 8 bases. V dropped 4 bases and J dropped 6; count of bases not matched to a gene: 12. Germline-derived CDR1 and CDR2 are SGDLS and YYNGEE. The CDR3 loop spans 15 amino acids. This CDR3 reads CASSRELGQEAEQYF. CDR3 coding DNA: TGTGCCAGCAGCCGTGAATTGGGACAGGAGGCCGAGCAGTACTTC. The variable domain in full, completed from reference TRBV9 and TRBJ2-7, reads DSGVTQTPKHLITATGQRVTLRCSPRSGDLSVYWYQQSLDQGLQFLIQYYNGEERAKGNILERFSAQQFPDLHSELNLSSLELGDSALYFCASSRELGQEAEQYFGPGTRLTVT.

This clonotype was recorded at least ten times. Here the CDR3 reads CASSVAALAGGPNEQFF. Written as DNA, the CDR3 is TGTGCCAGCAGCGTAGCAGCACTAGCGGGAGGGCCTAATGAGCAGTTCTTC. The chain recombines TRBV9 with TRBJ2-1, with TRBD2 matching 13 bases. This CDR3 region has 17 residues. Germline V lookup: CDR1 SGDLS, CDR2 YYNGEE. Losses at the gene ends were 0 bases for V and 7 bases for J; bases not matched to a gene: 7. Full variable domain (rest looked up from reference TRBV9 and TRBJ2-1): DSGVTQTPKHLITATGQRVTLRCSPRSGDLSVYWYQQSLDQGLQFLIQYYNGEERAKGNILERFSAQQFPDLHSELNLSSLELGDSALYFCASSVAALAGGPNEQFFGPGTRLTVL.

This clonotype was observed many times. DNA for the CDR3: TGTGCCAGCAGCGTTAACCGGGACAGACCGTACAATGAGCAGTTCTTC. The encoded protein is CASSVNRDRPYNEQFF. This chain links TRBV9 with TRBJ2-1; 7 bases match TRBD1. With V trimmed by 2 bases and J by 4 bases, 9 bases remained unmatched. This CDR3 comprises 16 residues. Germline V gene lookup returns CDR1 SGDLS and CDR2 YYNGEE.

The gene calls are TRBV9 and TRBJ2-7, with D possibly being TRBD1 or TRBD2 (5 bases each). Trimming removed 0 bases from V and 1 base from J, with 11 bases in between. The CDR3 is 15 residues long. Germline assignment: CDR1 SGDLS and CDR2 YYNGEE. The CDR3 DNA reads as TGTGCCAGCAGCGTAGGAGGGGACGGATCCTACGAGCAGTACTTC. This translates into CASSVGGDGSYEQYF.

There are many counts of this clonotype. This chain links TRBV9 with TRBJ2-3, with 8 bases lining up with TRBD2. With V trimmed by 0 bases and J by 2 bases, 8 bases remained unmatched. The germline CDR1 and CDR2 sequences are SGDLS and YYNGEE. The CDR3 is 17 residues long. The CDR3 region is CASSVAHREGVTDTQYF. DNA for the CDR3: TGTGCCAGCAGCGTAGCTCATCGGGAGGGTGTCACAGATACGCAGTATTTT.

Relative to its sample, this clonotype is medium-sized (0.01 to 0.1%). The chain recombines TRBV9 with TRBJ1-1; D is uncertain. V was trimmed by 0 bases and J by 7 bases, leaving 7 bases between them. Germline V gene sequence: CDR1 SGDLS, CDR2 YYNGEE. There are 12 residues in the CDR3. In DNA, the CDR3 is TGTGCCAGCAGCGTAGAGGGAAATGAAGCTTTCTTT. Residues: CASSVEGNEAFF.

V is TRBV9 and J is TRBJ1-5; D call uncertain. This CDR3 comprises 15 residues. CDR1 is SGDLS and CDR2 is YYNGEE in the germline V gene. Trimming pared 2 bases from V and 6 bases from J, leaving 15 bases between. The CDR3 DNA follows: TGTGCCAGCAGCGTCGGGTCCGGAGGGTTTCAGCCCCAGCATTTT. This sequence encodes CASSVGSGGFQPQHF.

This clonotype showed up many times. V is TRBV9 and J is TRBJ2-1, with 7 nucleotides matching TRBD2. V dropped 3 bases and J dropped 4; count of bases not matched to a gene: 7. The CDR3 contains 15 residues. Germline V lookup: CDR1 SGDLS, CDR2 YYNGEE. In nucleotides, the CDR3 is TGTGCCAGCAGCGAAGACTGGGACTATTACAATGAGCAGTTCTTC. Amino acid sequence: CASSEDWDYYNEQFF.

At least ten counts were recorded for this clonotype. The V and J genes are TRBV9 and TRBJ2-7; a possible D gene is TRBD1 (6 bases). The germline gives CDR1 SGDLS, CDR2 YYNGEE. There are 15 residues in the CDR3. With 2 bases removed from V and 0 bases from J, the gap between germline ends came to 12 bases. CDR3 loop: CASSVGTSSSYEQYF. The CDR3 DNA follows: TGTGCCAGCAGCGTCGGGACATCGAGCTCCTACGAGCAGTACTTC.

By sample share, this clonotype is medium-sized. V is TRBV9 and J is TRBJ2-1; D not certain. The CDR3 runs 14 residues. CDR1 and CDR2 (germline): SGDLS, YYNGEE. V was clipped by 2 bases and J by 5 bases, with 11 bases between them. Written as DNA, the CDR3 is TGTGCCAGCAGCGTTGGCCCACTTAACAATGAGCAGTTCTTC. It encodes CASSVGPLNNEQFF.

The sample holds many counts of this clonotype. This chain connects TRBV9 to TRBJ2-7; perhaps D is TRBD1 or TRBD2 (5 bases each). The CDR3 loop spans 11 amino acids. Trimming shortened V by 3 bases and J by 6 bases, and 7 bases separated the two germline ends. Germline lookup yields CDR1 SGDLS and CDR2 YYNGEE. The CDR3, as DNA: TGTGCCAGCAGCGGAGGGACCGAGCAGTACTTC. Encoded protein: CASSGGTEQYF.

This clonotype was recorded at least ten times. V is TRBV9 and J is TRBJ2-7, with TRBD1 as a possible D gene (5 bases). CDR1 is SGDLS, CDR2 YYNGEE, per germline. Between the trimmed V and J ends, which lost 0 bases and 5 bases, there was a span of 9 bases. The CDR3 covers 13 residues. The CDR3 nucleotides are TGTGCCAGCAGCGTAGCAGACAGAAACGAGCAGTACTTC. Protein: CASSVADRNEQYF.

By sample fraction, this clonotype is medium-sized. CDR3 nucleotides: TGTGCCAGCAGCGAGGGTCCAAGGACTAGCGGGCACGAGCAGTACTTC. This translates into CASSEGPRTSGHEQYF. The J gene is TRBJ2-7, the V gene TRBV9; TRBD2 agrees at 11 bases. The CDR3 runs 16 residues. Germline values: CDR1 SGDLS, CDR2 YYNGEE. Losses at the gene ends were 3 bases for V and 5 bases for J; bases not matched to a gene: 10. Using reference TRBV9 and TRBJ2-7 for the parts outside the CDR3, the full variable domain is DSGVTQTPKHLITATGQRVTLRCSPRSGDLSVYWYQQSLDQGLQFLIQYYNGEERAKGNILERFSAQQFPDLHSELNLSSLELGDSALYFCASSEGPRTSGHEQYFGPGTRLTVT.

This clonotype is medium-sized within its sample. The chain carries TRBV9 and TRBJ2-1; TRBD2 is a possible D gene (5 bases). Between the trimmed V and J ends, which lost 3 bases and 5 bases, there was a span of 15 bases. The length of the CDR3 is 15 residues. Germline CDR1 and CDR2: SGDLS and YYNGEE. The CDR3 bases are TGTGCCAGCAGCGGAGCCGGGAACCCGAACAATGAGCAGTTCTTC. Translation: CASSGAGNPNNEQFF.

This clonotype was detected many times. This chain connects TRBV9 to TRBJ1-2; no reliable D call. Trimming took 0 bases from V and 4 from J, leaving 10 bases between them. CDR3 size: 14 residues. Germline CDR1 reads SGDLS; CDR2 reads YYNGEE. This chain's CDR3 is CASSVVGSPYGYTF. The CDR3 bases are TGTGCCAGCAGCGTAGTTGGAAGCCCCTATGGCTACACCTTC.

This clonotype came up many times. V and J are TRBV9 and TRBJ1-2; TRBD1 agrees at 7 bases. Germline loops: CDR1 SGDLS, CDR2 YYNGEE. The junction had 7 bases not matched to a gene; V was cut back by 4 bases and J by 1 base. This CDR3 region has 15 residues. Written as DNA, the CDR3 is TGTGCCAGCAGCCCCAGGGACAGCCTTAACTATGGCTACACCTTC. It is translated as CASSPRDSLNYGYTF.